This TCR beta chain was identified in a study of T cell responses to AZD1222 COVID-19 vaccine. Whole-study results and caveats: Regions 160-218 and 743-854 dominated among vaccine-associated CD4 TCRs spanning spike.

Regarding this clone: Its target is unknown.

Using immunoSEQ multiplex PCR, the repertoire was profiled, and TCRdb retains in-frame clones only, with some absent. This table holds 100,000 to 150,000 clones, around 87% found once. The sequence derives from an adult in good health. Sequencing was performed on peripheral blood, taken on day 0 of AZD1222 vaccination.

Here the CDR3 reads CASSLILNTDTQYF. DNA of the CDR3: TGCGCCAGCAGCTTGATATTGAACACAGATACGCAGTATTTT. The chain recombines TRBV5-1 with TRBJ2-3; no clear D. The CDR3 length is 14 residues. In germline, CDR1 is SGHRS, CDR2 YFSETQ. Trimming stripped 1 base from V and 2 bases from J, with 8 bases between.